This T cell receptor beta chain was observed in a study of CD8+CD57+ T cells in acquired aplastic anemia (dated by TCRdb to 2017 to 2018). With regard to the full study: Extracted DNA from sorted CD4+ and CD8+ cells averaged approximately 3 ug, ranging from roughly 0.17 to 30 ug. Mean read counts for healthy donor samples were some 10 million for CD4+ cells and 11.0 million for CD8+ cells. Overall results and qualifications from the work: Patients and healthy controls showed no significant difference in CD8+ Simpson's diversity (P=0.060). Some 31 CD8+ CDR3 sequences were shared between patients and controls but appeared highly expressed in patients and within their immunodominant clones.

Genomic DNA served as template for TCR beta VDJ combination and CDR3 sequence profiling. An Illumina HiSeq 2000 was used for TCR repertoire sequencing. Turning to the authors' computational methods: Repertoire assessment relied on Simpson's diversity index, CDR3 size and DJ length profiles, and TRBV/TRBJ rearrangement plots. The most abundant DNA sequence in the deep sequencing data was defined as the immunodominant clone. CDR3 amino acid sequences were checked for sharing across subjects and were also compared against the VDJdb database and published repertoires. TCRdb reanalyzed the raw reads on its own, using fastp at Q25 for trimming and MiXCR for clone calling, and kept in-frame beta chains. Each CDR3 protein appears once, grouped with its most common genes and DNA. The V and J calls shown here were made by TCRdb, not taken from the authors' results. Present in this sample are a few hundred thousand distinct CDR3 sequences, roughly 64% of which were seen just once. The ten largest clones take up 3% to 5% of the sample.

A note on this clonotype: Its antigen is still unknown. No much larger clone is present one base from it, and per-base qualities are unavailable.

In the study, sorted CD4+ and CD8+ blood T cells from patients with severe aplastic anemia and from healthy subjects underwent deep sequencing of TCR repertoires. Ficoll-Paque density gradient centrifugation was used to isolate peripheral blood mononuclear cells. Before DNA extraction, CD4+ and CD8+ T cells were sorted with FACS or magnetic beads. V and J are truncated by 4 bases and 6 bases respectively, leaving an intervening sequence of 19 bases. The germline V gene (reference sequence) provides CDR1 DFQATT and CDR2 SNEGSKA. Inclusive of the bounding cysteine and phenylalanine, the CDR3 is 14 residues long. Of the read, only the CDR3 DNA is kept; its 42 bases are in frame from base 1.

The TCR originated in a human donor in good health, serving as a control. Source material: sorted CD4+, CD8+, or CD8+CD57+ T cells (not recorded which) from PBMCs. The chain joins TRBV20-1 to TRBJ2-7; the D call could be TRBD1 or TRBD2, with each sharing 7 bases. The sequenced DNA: TGCAGTGCTATTCAGGGCCAGGGGGGGCGCGAGCAGTACTTC. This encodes CSAIQGQGGREQYF.